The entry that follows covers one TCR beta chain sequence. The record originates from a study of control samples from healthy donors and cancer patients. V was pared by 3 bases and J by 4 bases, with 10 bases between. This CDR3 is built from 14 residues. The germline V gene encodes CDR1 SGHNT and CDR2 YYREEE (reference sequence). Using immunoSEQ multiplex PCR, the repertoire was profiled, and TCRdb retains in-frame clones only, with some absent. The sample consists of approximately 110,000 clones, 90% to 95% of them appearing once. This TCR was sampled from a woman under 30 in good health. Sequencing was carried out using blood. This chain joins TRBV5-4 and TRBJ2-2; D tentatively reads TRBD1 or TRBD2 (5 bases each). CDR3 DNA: TGTGCCAGCAGCTCGGGACCCACCACCGGGGAGCTGTTTTTT. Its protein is CASSSGPTTGELFF. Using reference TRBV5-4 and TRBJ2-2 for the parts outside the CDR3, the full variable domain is ETGVTQSPTHLIKTRGQQVTLRCSSQSGHNTVSWYQQALGQGPQFIFQYYREEENGRGNFPPRFSGLQFPNYSSELNVNALELDDSALYLCASSSGPTTGELFFGEGSRLTVL.